This TCR beta chain was identified during a study of early T cells in non-severe SARS-CoV-2 infection. Each CDR3 protein is one row after TCRdb ran MiXCR on the 5' RACE reads. The table lists over 50,000 distinct CDR3 sequences, more than 12% of them singletons. V lost 2 bases to trimming and J lost 3 bases; unmatched junction nucleotides: 6. The CDR3 runs to 17 residues. The germline V gene encodes CDR1 LGHNA and CDR2 YNFKEQ. The source is an adult who was a healthcare worker with PCR-confirmed SARS-CoV-2 infection or an uninfected control (not recorded which). The chain employs TRBV4-2 and TRBJ2-2; the match to TRBD2 covers 10 bases. The material sequenced was whole blood, taken at baseline. The CDR3 region has the DNA TGTGCCAGCAGCCAACGCCGGACTAGCGGTGACACCGGGGAGCTGTTTTTT. Amino acids: CASSQRRTSGDTGELFF.